The 3 T cell receptor beta chains given below trace back to one sample, sequenced in a study of T-cell reconstitution after alpha-beta-depleted transplantation in children. This sample's TCRbeta library carried unique molecular identifier barcodes. MiXCR, applied by TCRdb to the PCR reads, yields one record per CDR3 protein. The table has fewer than 450,000 distinct CDR3 sequences, 15% to 20% seen once. The sample consisted of PBMCs, mostly from graft donor cells, taken 360 days after TCRalphabeta/CD19-depleted stem cell transplant. These receptors originate from a male patient aged 2 to 10 who had a stem cell transplant for acute lymphoblastic leukemia, so the T cells may come from the graft donor.

This clonotype has only a few counts. J is TRBJ2-1 and V is TRBV5-1; 9 bases line up with TRBD2. There are 17 residues in the CDR3. Losses at the gene ends were 0 bases for V and 0 bases for J; bases not matched to a gene: 4. Germline V CDR1 and CDR2: SGHRS, YFSETQ. This CDR3 reads CASSLGTSGFSYNEQFF. The CDR3 DNA reads as TGCGCCAGCAGCTTGGGAACTAGCGGGTTCTCCTACAATGAGCAGTTCTTC.

This clonotype was observed a handful of times. The V gene is TRBV28, the J gene TRBJ2-4; D not certain. The germline V and J ends were trimmed by 3 bases and 5 bases, with 14 bases remaining between them. The germline CDR1 and CDR2 sequences are MDHEN and SYDVKM. This CDR3 has 15 residues. Here the CDR3 DNA reads TGTGCCAGCAGTTTGGGTGGACCGCTCGAAAACATTCAGTACTTC. As protein: CASSLGGPLENIQYF.

V gene TRBV20-1 combines with J gene TRBJ2-5; D is perhaps TRBD2 (6 bases). CDR3 size: 19 residues. With 0 bases removed from V and 0 bases from J, the gap between germline ends came to 23 bases. Germline V CDR1 and CDR2: DFQATT, SNEGSKA (reference sequence). The CDR3 spells CSARDRGFNWGQYQETQYF. In DNA, the CDR3 is TGCAGTGCTAGAGATCGGGGGTTTAATTGGGGTCAGTACCAAGAGACCCAGTACTTC.